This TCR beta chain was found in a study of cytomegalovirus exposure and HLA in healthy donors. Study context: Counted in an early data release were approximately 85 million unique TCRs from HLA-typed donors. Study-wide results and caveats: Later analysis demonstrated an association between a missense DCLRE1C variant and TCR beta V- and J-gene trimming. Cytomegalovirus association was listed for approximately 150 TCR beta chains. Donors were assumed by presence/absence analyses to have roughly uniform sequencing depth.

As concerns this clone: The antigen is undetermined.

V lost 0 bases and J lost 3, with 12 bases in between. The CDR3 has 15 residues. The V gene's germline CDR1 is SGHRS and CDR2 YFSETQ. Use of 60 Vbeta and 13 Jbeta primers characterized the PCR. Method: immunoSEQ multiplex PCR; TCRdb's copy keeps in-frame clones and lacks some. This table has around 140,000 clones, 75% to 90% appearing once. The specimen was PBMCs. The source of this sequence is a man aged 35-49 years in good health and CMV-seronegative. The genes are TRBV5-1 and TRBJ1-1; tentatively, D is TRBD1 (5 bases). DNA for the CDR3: TGCGCCAGCAGCTTGGGGGGTGGGGGGTACACTGAAGCTTTCTTT. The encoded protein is CASSLGGGGYTEAFF.